These T cell receptor beta chains were read from a single sample in a study of chemoradiotherapy in HPV16-positive cancers. The protocol was immunoSEQ multiplex PCR, while the TCRdb copy is restricted to in-frame clones and leaves out a portion. Of tens of thousands of clones listed, approximately 90% are singletons. Material: blood, obtained from a patient who underwent chemoradiotherapy. The source of these receptors is a human donor with HPV-associated anogenital cancer. CDR3s include the opening cysteine and the closing phenylalanine or tryptophan. The order of the fields is V gene, J gene, clone size, D gene, CDR3 protein, CDR3 DNA. The D gene is left open where the match is weak. Clone size, where shown, is once, few, many, or a class for clones that have expanded.

TRBV5-1	TRBJ2-2	.	.	CASSPVTDTGELFF	TGCGCCAGCAGCCCCGTCACAGACACCGGGGAGCTGTTTTTT
TRBV2	TRBJ2-5	.	.	CASSEPLPGVETQYF	TGTGCCAGCAGTGAACCCCTGCCAGGCGTAGAGACCCAGTACTTC
TRBV19	TRBJ2-1	.	TRBD2	CASRRASGGISYNEQFF	TGTGCCAGTAGAAGGGCTAGCGGGGGGATCTCCTACAATGAGCAGTTCTTC
TRBV30	TRBJ1-4	.	.	CAWSVWSGANEKLFF	TGTGCCTGGAGTGTATGGTCTGGGGCTAATGAAAAACTGTTTTTT
TRBV11-1	TRBJ2-1	.	TRBD2	CASSSMRGAAYNEQFF	TGTGCCAGCAGCTCGATGCGGGGGGCGGCATACAATGAGCAGTTCTTC
TRBV4-1	TRBJ1-5	.	TRBD1	CASSQDPAGGWSNQPQHF	TGCGCCAGCAGCCAAGACCCGGCAGGGGGCTGGAGCAATCAGCCCCAGCATTTT
TRBV2	TRBJ1-5	few	.	CASSELGGQQPQHF	TGTGCCAGCAGTGAACTGGGGGGTCAACAGCCCCAGCATTTT
TRBV7-9	TRBJ2-5	.	.	CASSLGGRKETQYF	TGTGCCAGCAGCTTAGGGGGGCGCAAAGAGACCCAGTACTTC
TRBV13	TRBJ2-1	.	TRBD2	CASSLPSSGYNEQFF	TGTGCCAGCAGCTTGCCCTCTAGCGGCTACAATGAGCAGTTCTTC
TRBV27	TRBJ2-5	once	.	CASKVTRAGETQYF	TGTGCCAGCAAAGTGACAAGGGCAGGGGAGACCCAGTACTTC
TRBV9	TRBJ2-1	.	TRBD2	CASSVETSGGGYNEQFF	TGTGCCAGCAGCGTAGAAACTAGCGGGGGGGGGTATAATGAGCAGTTCTTC
TRBV29-1	TRBJ2-7	few	TRBD1	CSVRDPGQGSSSYEQYF	TGCAGCGTGCGCGACCCGGGACAGGGGTCGTCTTCCTACGAGCAGTACTTC
TRBV12-5	TRBJ1-2	.	.	CASAPPGQPNYGYTF	TGTGCTAGTGCTCCACCGGGGCAGCCTAACTATGGCTACACCTTC
TRBV30	TRBJ1-4	.	.	CAWSVPRSRVEKLFF	TGTGCCTGGAGTGTCCCCAGAAGTAGGGTTGAAAAACTGTTTTTT
TRBV30	TRBJ1-1	.	.	CAWSGNGRFNTEAFF	TGTGCCTGGAGTGGAAATGGACGGTTCAACACTGAAGCTTTCTTT
TRBV4-1	TRBJ2-1	.	.	CASSYSGQNEQFF	TGCGCCAGCAGCTACTCGGGGCAGAATGAGCAGTTCTTC
TRBV11-2	TRBJ1-2	once	.	CASSLDGLLYGYTF	TGTGCCAGCAGCTTAGATGGCCTACTCTATGGCTACACCTTC
TRBV19	TRBJ1-2	.	.	CASSIFGTYYGYTF	TGTGCCAGTAGTATATTTGGGACCTACTATGGCTACACCTTC
TRBV11-2	TRBJ2-7	.	.	CASSSPRTGSYEQYF	TGTGCCAGCAGCTCCCCGAGAACAGGTTCCTACGAGCAGTACTTC
TRBV5-6	TRBJ2-3	.	.	CASSFPSTDTQYF	TGTGCCAGCAGCTTCCCATCCACAGATACGCAGTATTTT
TRBV29-1	TRBJ2-6	.	.	CSVRGAGANVLTF	TGCAGCGTTCGGGGCGCTGGGGCCAACGTCCTGACTTTC
TRBV4-1	TRBJ2-1	.	.	CASSQLSLTVGTTQHGEQFF	TGCGCCAGCAGCCAATTATCTTTGACGGTGGGGACAACACAGCACGGTGAGCAGTTCTTC
TRBV19	TRBJ1-1	once	TRBD1	CASGTGGNTEAFF	TGTGCCAGTGGGACAGGGGGGAACACTGAAGCTTTCTTT
TRBV5-1	TRBJ1-1	few	.	CASREQPQSGTEAFF	TGCGCCAGCAGAGAACAGCCTCAATCGGGCACTGAAGCTTTCTTT
TRBV5-6	TRBJ2-1	.	TRBD1	CASSPGQASYNEQFF	TGTGCCAGCAGCCCGGGACAGGCCTCCTACAATGAGCAGTTCTTC
TRBV5-4	TRBJ2-5	.	.	CASMGTPQETQYF	TGTGCCAGCATGGGGACACCCCAAGAGACCCAGTACTTC
TRBV2	TRBJ1-5	.	.	CASSLRTGNQPQHF	TGTGCCAGCAGCCTTCGAACAGGGAATCAGCCCCAGCATTTT
TRBV5-1	TRBJ2-5	.	.	CASSLTQPQETQYF	TGCGCCAGCAGCTTAACTCAGCCACAAGAGACCCAGTACTTC
TRBV7-2	TRBJ1-2	.	.	CASSLGDGGRGYTF	TGTGCCAGCAGCCTCGGGGACGGGGGCCGTGGCTACACCTTC
TRBV5-8	TRBJ1-6	.	TRBD1	CASSLDRGGSPLHF	TGTGCCAGCAGCTTGGACAGGGGTGGTTCACCCCTCCACTTT
TRBV2	TRBJ1-6	once	.	CASNTDNSPLHF	TGTGCCAGCAATACAGATAATTCACCCCTCCACTTT
TRBV11-2	TRBJ1-1	.	TRBD1	CASSLGQGANTEAFF	TGTGCCAGCAGCCTTGGACAGGGAGCGAACACTGAAGCTTTCTTT
TRBV6-6	TRBJ2-7	.	.	CASSSRVEVTYEQYF	TGTGCCAGCAGTTCCCGGGTCGAAGTAACCTACGAGCAGTACTTC
TRBV29-1	TRBJ1-3	.	.	CSGKRGSGNTIYF	TGCAGCGGGAAGAGGGGATCTGGAAACACCATATATTTT
TRBV9	TRBJ2-5	.	TRBD2	CASSAGLRETQYF	TGTGCCAGCAGCGCGGGACTAAGAGAGACCCAGTACTTC
TRBV9	TRBJ1-2	.	TRBD1	CASSTFPGGGYTF	TGTGCCAGCAGCACCTTCCCAGGGGGCGGCTACACCTTC
TRBV6-5	TRBJ1-5	.	.	CASSQIQGMGQPQHF	TGTGCCAGCAGCCAAATTCAGGGGATGGGTCAGCCCCAGCATTTT
TRBV2	TRBJ1-1	.	TRBD1	CASRRQGVPNTEAFF	TGTGCCAGCAGGAGACAGGGGGTCCCGAACACTGAAGCTTTCTTT
TRBV2	TRBJ2-3	.	TRBD1	CASRDRGNTQYF	TGTGCCAGCAGGGACAGGGGTAATACGCAGTATTTT
TRBV30	TRBJ1-1	.	.	CAWSVLLSRDTEAFF	TGTGCCTGGAGTGTACTTCTTAGTAGGGACACTGAAGCTTTCTTT
TRBV6-1	TRBJ1-5	few	.	CASSEGTGTSNQPQHF	TGTGCCAGCAGTGAAGGCACAGGGACTAGCAATCAGCCCCAGCATTTT
TRBV18	TRBJ1-1	.	TRBD1	CASSPKQGGTEAFF	TGTGCCAGCTCACCTAAACAGGGGGGCACTGAAGCTTTCTTT
TRBV5-1	TRBJ1-1	.	.	CASSLAVDMNTEAFF	TGCGCCAGCAGCTTGGCAGTAGATATGAACACTGAAGCTTTCTTT
TRBV19	TRBJ1-4	.	TRBD1	CASSPGTGTTNEKLFF	TGTGCCAGTAGTCCCGGGACAGGAACAACTAATGAAAAACTGTTTTTT
TRBV6-6	TRBJ1-6	once	.	CASSPPLHF	TGTGCCAGCAGCCCACCCCTCCACTTT
TRBV19	TRBJ1-1	.	.	CASTVERGRIGAFF	TGTGCCAGTACCGTAGAAAGGGGCCGCATTGGGGCTTTCTTT
TRBV5-5	TRBJ2-1	.	TRBD1	CASSGVGQGGMLKFF	TGTGCCAGCAGTGGAGTAGGACAGGGTGGAATGTTGAAGTTCTTC
TRBV29-1	TRBJ1-1	few	.	CSVEVRSARNTEAFF	TGCAGCGTTGAAGTCAGGTCGGCGAGGAACACTGAAGCTTTCTTT
TRBV27	TRBJ2-3	.	.	CASSLQGTSTDTQYF	TGTGCCAGCAGTCTCCAAGGGACTAGCACAGATACGCAGTATTTT
TRBV21-1	TRBJ1-1	few	.	CASSKVVRRFYLNTEAFF	TGTGCCAGCAGCAAAGTCGTTAGACGGTTTTATTTGAACACTGAAGCTTTCTTT
TRBV29-1	TRBJ1-2	.	TRBD1	CSVEKPRTGYGYTF	TGCAGCGTTGAAAAACCTAGGACAGGCTATGGCTACACCTTC
TRBV2	TRBJ2-1	.	.	CASSEDTVDEQFF	TGTGCCAGCAGTGAAGATACAGTTGATGAGCAGTTCTTC
TRBV4-1	TRBJ2-7	.	TRBD1	CASSQDAGQGGNEQYF	TGCGCCAGCAGCCAAGATGCAGGACAGGGGGGTAACGAGCAGTACTTC
TRBV27	TRBJ1-2	.	TRBD1	CASSSQDRGATGYTF	TGTGCCAGCAGTTCCCAAGACAGGGGCGCCACTGGCTACACCTTC
TRBV30	TRBJ1-6	.	.	CASAWGGSPLHF	TGTGCCTCCGCCTGGGGAGGTTCACCCCTCCACTTT